Below, one TCR beta chain is given with its context. The CDR3 has 15 residues. V shed 4 bases, J shed 3 bases, and the junction held 6 bases outside the gene matches. Germline CDR1 reads MGHDK; CDR2 reads SYGVNS. TCRdb's copy holds only in-frame clones and misses some; the assay was immunoSEQ multiplex PCR. The top ten clones hold 25% to 30% of a sample with about 73,000 clones, around 81% of them seen once. This specimen belongs to a study of blood T cell repertoires in COVID-19. The sequencing sample was made of peripheral blood. J is TRBJ1-1 and V is TRBV25-1, with 9 bases lining up with TRBD1. This TCR derives from a human donor in a cohort sampled during active COVID-19. The CDR3 is CASSAQTGGDTEAFF. The CDR3 nucleotides are TGTGCCAGCAGTGCCCAGACAGGGGGGGACACTGAAGCTTTCTTT.